This entry lists 21 T cell receptor beta chains sequenced from one sample in a study of blood T cell repertoires in COVID-19 (dated by TCRdb to the early 2020s). The library was generated by the immunoSEQ multiplex PCR assay. TCRdb carries this immuneACCESS record with in-frame sequences only. Its versions omit some clonotypes, under half of them owing to an unresolved V gene in the studies checked, with the rest unexplained. The sample data list hundreds of thousands of clones, and nearly 85% of these were observed just once. The leading ten clones occupy around 1.3% of the sample. Sequencing used peripheral blood. These TCRs come from a woman between 25 and 40 years old with COVID-19, enrolled during active disease.

This rearrangement joins TRBV18 to TRBJ2-2; 10 bases map to TRBD2. V lost 2 bases to trimming and J lost 7 bases; unmatched junction nucleotides: 4. CDR1 is KGHSH, CDR2 LQKENI, per germline. The CDR3 runs 15 residues. CDR3 region: CASSPASGGVGELFF. The CDR3 DNA reads as TGTGCCAGCTCACCAGCTAGCGGGGGCGTCGGGGAGCTGTTTTTT.

The chain joins TRBV30 to TRBJ2-7; the D gene is possibly TRBD1 (6 bases). The V gene lost 4 bases and the J gene lost 3 bases, with 10 bases spanning the gap. Germline values: CDR1 GTSNPN, CDR2 SVGIG (reference sequence). CDR3 length: 12 amino acids. The CDR3 protein is CAWTLTGYEQYF. CDR3 nucleotides: TGTGCCTGGACCCTGACAGGCTACGAGCAGTACTTC.

This rearrangement joins TRBV4-2 to TRBJ2-4; D not resolved. V was clipped by 2 bases and J by 7 bases, with 9 bases between them. The CDR3 has 13 amino acids. The germline CDR1 and CDR2 sequences are LGHNA and YNFKEQ. CDR3 protein: CASSQRGSNIQYF. For the CDR3, the DNA is TGTGCCAGCAGCCAACGCGGTTCGAACATTCAGTACTTC.

The chain combines TRBV5-1 with TRBJ2-1, with TRBD2 identical over 9 bases. Germline lookup yields CDR1 SGHRS and CDR2 YFSETQ. V dropped 4 bases and J dropped 8; count of bases not matched to a gene: 4. This CDR3 spans 13 amino acids. CDR3: CASSAGGLDEQFF. As DNA, the CDR3 is TGCGCCAGCAGCGCGGGGGGGCTCGATGAGCAGTTCTTC.

V usage is TRBV7-2 and J usage is TRBJ2-1, with D possibly matching TRBD1 (5 bases). Per the germline V gene, CDR1 is SGHTA and CDR2 is FQGNSA. Trimming took off 2 bases at V and 4 bases at J, with 9 bases between the two ends. CDR3 size: 14 residues. CDR3 sequence (DNA): TGTGCCAGCAGCTTACGGCAGGGTTACAATGAGCAGTTCTTC. Its translation is CASSLRQGYNEQFF.

The rearrangement uses TRBV28 and TRBJ1-3; unclear D gene. This CDR3 spans 16 amino acids. V was clipped by 5 bases and J by 7 bases, with 21 bases between them. The germline gives CDR1 MDHEN, CDR2 SYDVKM. CDR3 coding DNA: TGTGCCAGCAGTCCGATGGGGAGCCGCGCCCCGAACACCATATATTTT. This gives the protein CASSPMGSRAPNTIYF.

This chain joins TRBV7-8 and TRBJ1-4; 8 bases are shared with TRBD1. CDR1 is SGHVS, CDR2 FQNEAQ, per germline. There are 14 residues in the CDR3. J lost 7 bases, V lost 3 bases, and 4 bases had no gene match. For the CDR3, the DNA is TGTGCCAGCAGCTTCCAGGGGGCGTCTGAAAAACTGTTTTTT. Residues: CASSFQGASEKLFF.

This chain links TRBV3-1 (or the pseudogene TRBV3-2) with TRBJ2-7; weak D call: TRBD1 (5 bases). The CDR3 is 15 residues long. V was trimmed by 2 bases and J by 0 bases, leaving 11 bases between them. CDR1 LGHDT and CDR2 YNNKEL come from the germline V gene (reference sequence). The DNA of the CDR3 is TGTGCCAGCAGCCAAATGTCAGGGATCTCCTACGAGCAGTACTTC. This sequence encodes CASSQMSGISYEQYF.

This chain uses TRBV7-3 with TRBJ2-1, with D possibly matching TRBD1 (5 bases). Germline values: CDR1 SGHTA, CDR2 FQGTGA. There are 13 residues in the CDR3. Trimming pared 3 bases from V and 8 bases from J, leaving 11 bases between. The CDR3: CASSLTVRDEQFF. CDR3 DNA sequence: TGTGCCAGCAGCTTGACAGTTAGGGATGAGCAGTTCTTC.

This chain uses TRBV11-2 with TRBJ1-4; possible D gene TRBD1, 6 bases. The V end lost 5 bases, the J end lost 5 bases, and 9 bases lay between the germline ends. From germline, CDR1 is SGHAT and CDR2 FQNNGV. This CDR3 region has 13 residues. CDR3: CASSPGQNEKLFF. CDR3 nucleotides: TGTGCCAGCAGCCCCGGACAGAATGAAAAACTGTTTTTT.

V gene TRBV21-1 combines with J gene TRBJ2-7; the D call in the table, TRBD2, was not verified against the DNA. TRBV21-1 is a known pseudogene. CDR3 length equals 19 residues. The CDR3 coding sequence is TGTGCCAGCAGCTCTAACTCACGGGGAGGGGGGCCACACTCCTACGAGCAGTACTTC. Translating gives CASSSNSRGGGPHSYEQYF.

In its sample, this clone was seen once. The chain uses TRBV25-1 and TRBJ2-7; no firm D call. The CDR3 is 13 residues long. Trimming took 2 bases from V and 5 from J, leaving 10 bases between them. The germline V gene encodes CDR1 MGHDK and CDR2 SYGVNS. DNA for the CDR3: TGTGCCAGCAGTGAAAGCCTCTTAGACGAGCAGTACTTC. Its translation: CASSESLLDEQYF.

This sequence joins TRBV19 and TRBJ1-6; a weak D match, TRBD1 (6 bases). CDR3 length: 16 amino acids. V lost 2 bases, J lost 10 bases, and 18 bases lay in between. Germline V gives CDR1 LNHDA, CDR2 SQIVND (reference sequence). The CDR3 DNA follows: TGTGCCAGTAGTATACGGGGGGCGCTTGAAAGGTCACCCCTCCACTTT. It is translated as CASSIRGALERSPLHF.

The rearrangement links TRBV27 to TRBJ1-2; D gene ambiguous. Germline V gene sequence: CDR1 MNHEY, CDR2 SMNVEV (reference sequence). Trimming cost V 3 bases and J 0 bases, with 17 bases left between them. The CDR3 covers 17 residues. The CDR3 region is CASSFGLQSPANYGYTF. The CDR3, as DNA: TGTGCCAGCAGTTTTGGACTCCAGTCACCAGCTAACTATGGCTACACCTTC.

The genes are TRBV6-6 and TRBJ1-4, with 9 bases identical to TRBD1. CDR1 and CDR2 from the germline V gene are MNHNY and SVGAGI (reference sequence). This CDR3 has 15 residues. V shed 0 bases and J 10 bases; nucleotides not matched to a gene: 6. As DNA, the CDR3 is TGTGCCAGCAGTTACTCGACCACAGGGGGCGGAAAACTGTTTTTT. Protein: CASSYSTTGGGKLFF.

The chain employs TRBV19 and TRBJ2-7, with TRBD2 matching over 7 bases. The CDR3 totals 15 residues. Germline CDR1 is LNHDA and CDR2 is SQIVND (reference sequence). V shed 3 bases, J shed 2 bases, and the junction held 7 bases outside the gene matches. CDR3 bases: TGTGCCAGTAGTATTATAGCGGGTGAAACCTACGAGCAGTACTTC. Translating it yields CASSIIAGETYEQYF.

J is TRBJ2-7 and V is TRBV10-3, with TRBD2 matching over 7 bases. CDR3 length: 14 amino acids. Trimming removed 0 bases from V and 5 bases from J; junction bases left unmatched: 4. Germline CDR1 is ENHRY and CDR2 is SYGVKD. The CDR3 loop is CAISESWGRDEQYF. CDR3 DNA: TGTGCCATCAGTGAGTCTTGGGGGAGGGACGAGCAGTACTTC.

The rearrangement links TRBV7-3 to TRBJ1-2; TRBD1 is a possible D gene (5 bases). Germline CDR1 is SGHTA and CDR2 is FQGTGA. CDR3 length: 16 amino acids. Deletions cut 2 bases from V and 1 base from J, with 14 bases between. CDR3 loop: CASSLGQGPFNYGYTF. As DNA, the CDR3 is TGTGCCAGCAGCTTAGGGCAGGGCCCTTTTAACTATGGCTACACCTTC.

The rearrangement uses TRBV28 and TRBJ1-6; D unclear. This CDR3 spans 13 amino acids. The ends were cut back, 3 bases at V and 7 bases at J, with 7 bases in the middle. Looked up from germline, CDR1 is MDHEN and CDR2 is SYDVKM. The CDR3 reads CASSFTWNSPLHF. Here the CDR3 DNA reads TGTGCCAGCAGTTTCACATGGAATTCACCCCTCCACTTT.

V gene TRBV18 combines with J gene TRBJ1-3; the D gene is possibly TRBD1 (5 bases). The ends were cut back, 1 base at V and 1 base at J, with 8 bases in the middle. CDR1 KGHSH and CDR2 LQKENI come from the germline V gene. CDR3 length: 15 residues. The CDR3 loop reads CASSPLQGSGNTIYF. Here the CDR3 DNA reads TGTGCCAGCTCACCACTCCAGGGTTCTGGAAACACCATATATTTT. Combining the CDR3 with reference TRBV18 and TRBJ1-3 gives the whole variable domain NAGVMQNPRHLVRRRGQEARLRCSPMKGHSHVYWYRQLPEEGLKFMVYLQKENIIDESGMPKERFSAEFPKEGPSILRIQQVVRGDSAAYFCASSPLQGSGNTIYFGEGSWLTVV.

V is TRBV20-1 and J is TRBJ2-4, with 7 bases fitting TRBD1. This CDR3 has 15 amino acids. Germline CDR1 reads DFQATT; CDR2 reads SNEGSKA (reference sequence). The trim removed 3 bases at V and 0 bases at J, leaving 5 bases unmatched. DNA for the CDR3: TGCAGTGCTAGTGACAGGGCAGGAGCCAAAAACATTCAGTACTTC. As protein: CSASDRAGAKNIQYF.